The 28 T cell receptor beta chains given below trace back to one sample, sequenced in a study of blood T cell repertoires in COVID-19. The method was immunoSEQ multiplex PCR; TCRdb's version includes in-frame clones alone and lacks a portion of them. Of about 300,000 clones listed, approximately 90% are singletons. The specimen was peripheral blood. The receptors shown here come from a woman aged 30 to 39 with COVID-19, enrolled during active disease.

The chain carries TRBV10-3 and TRBJ2-6; TRBD1 is a possible D gene (6 bases). The CDR3 has 17 amino acids. CDR1 is ENHRY and CDR2 is SYGVKD in the germline V gene. Trimming shortened V by 3 bases and J by 0 bases, and 12 bases separated the two germline ends. The CDR3 DNA is TGTGCCATCAGTGATCCCAGGGGACCCTCTGGGGCCAACGTCCTGACTTTC. Its translation is CAISDPRGPSGANVLTF.

This chain links TRBV19 with TRBJ1-1; a possible D gene is TRBD1 (5 bases). Trimming pared 8 bases from V and 1 base from J, leaving 14 bases between. The CDR3 spans 14 residues. The germline gives CDR1 LNHDA, CDR2 SQIVND (reference sequence). CDR3 coding DNA: TGTGCCAGTCGCCGGGAGGGGCCGAACACTGAAGCTTTCTTT. Residues: CASRREGPNTEAFF.

CDR3 bases: TGTGCCAGCAGCTTAATGGCGGGAGGGCGGAGAGGGGAGCTGTTTTTT. Its protein is CASSLMAGGRRGELFF. The chain has TRBV5-4 and TRBJ2-2; TRBD2 aligns across 9 bases. The germline CDR1 and CDR2 sequences are SGHNT and YYREEE (reference sequence). This CDR3 has 16 residues. Unmatched junction bases numbered 10, after V lost 2 bases and J lost 8 bases.

This clone has only one observation. This chain uses TRBV5-1 with TRBJ2-5, with 7 bases matching TRBD2. Germline V gene lookup returns CDR1 SGHRS and CDR2 YFSETQ. V lost 4 bases to trimming and J lost 5 bases; unmatched junction nucleotides: 8. The CDR3 is 14 amino acids. CDR3 sequence: CASSRTSLGETQYF. CDR3 nucleotides: TGCGCCAGCAGCCGGACTAGTCTAGGGGAGACCCAGTACTTC.

V gene TRBV5-8 combines with J gene TRBJ1-2; D ambiguous. The ends were cut back, 0 bases at V and 4 bases at J, with 10 bases in the middle. Germline V CDR1 and CDR2: SGHTS, YDEGEE. The CDR3 runs to 14 residues. The CDR3 DNA sequence: TGTGCCAGCAGCTTGGCCAGGAGGATCTATGGCTACACCTTC. This translates into CASSLARRIYGYTF.

The chain employs TRBV10-3 and TRBJ1-4; 8 bases agree with TRBD1. The germline V gene has CDR1 ENHRY and CDR2 SYGVKD. This CDR3 has 15 amino acids. V lost 2 bases, J lost 7 bases, and 6 bases stayed unmatched. The CDR3 region has the DNA TGTGCCATCAGTGAGACAGGGGGTAGGGGTGAAAAACTGTTTTTT. Its protein product is CAISETGGRGEKLFF.

The rearrangement joins TRBV28 to TRBJ1-2; D perhaps matches TRBD1 (6 bases). Trimming took off 7 bases at V and 4 bases at J, with 13 bases between the two ends. The CDR3 contains 13 residues. Per the germline V gene, CDR1 is MDHEN and CDR2 is SYDVKM. The DNA of the CDR3 is TGTGCCAGCACACCGGACAGCGCCTATGGCTACACCTTC. It codes for CASTPDSAYGYTF.

This chain connects TRBV14 to TRBJ2-7; 7 positions match TRBD2. V dropped 0 bases and J dropped 7; count of bases not matched to a gene: 0. The length of the CDR3 is 12 residues. CDR1 SGHDN and CDR2 FVKESK come from the germline V gene. The CDR3 here is CASSQEAGEQYF. CDR3 nucleotide sequence: TGTGCCAGCAGCCAAGAAGCGGGGGAGCAGTACTTC.

The CDR3 is CASSLSQGAEKLFF. CDR3 in DNA: TGTGCCAGCAGTTTATCCCAGGGTGCCGAAAAACTGTTTTTT. V is TRBV28 and J is TRBJ1-4; tentatively, D is TRBD1 (5 bases). V was clipped by 1 base and J by 8 bases, with 11 bases between them. Germline V gene sequence: CDR1 MDHEN, CDR2 SYDVKM. The CDR3 covers 14 residues.

The V gene is TRBV9, the J gene TRBJ1-5; the D gene is possibly TRBD1 (6 bases). V lost 0 bases and J lost 7, with 11 bases in between. This CDR3 has 14 amino acids. Germline lookup yields CDR1 SGDLS and CDR2 YYNGEE. This CDR3 reads CASSVAPGEQPQHF. In DNA, the CDR3 is TGTGCCAGCAGCGTAGCCCCAGGGGAACAGCCCCAGCATTTT.

This chain uses TRBV9 with TRBJ1-4; 8 positions agree with TRBD1. The germline CDR1 and CDR2 sequences are SGDLS and YYNGEE. V was pared by 3 bases and J by 4 bases, with 5 bases of the junction left unmatched. CDR3 length: 15 residues. This chain's CDR3 is CASSDGQGDNEKLFF. The CDR3 DNA reads as TGTGCCAGCAGCGACGGACAGGGAGATAATGAAAAACTGTTTTTT.

The chain employs TRBV11-2 and TRBJ2-1; 8 bases match TRBD1. V lost 7 bases, J lost 0 bases, and 5 bases stayed unmatched. Germline V gene data show CDR1 as SGHAT and CDR2 as FQNNGV. This CDR3 is built from 15 residues. CDR3 loop: CASTQGASSYNEQFF. CDR3 DNA sequence: TGTGCCAGCACCCAGGGGGCTAGCTCCTACAATGAGCAGTTCTTC.

The chain has TRBV6-5 and TRBJ1-4, with 8 bases lining up with TRBD1. Germline V gene sequence: CDR1 MNHEY, CDR2 SVGAGI. CDR3 length equals 14 residues. Trimming removed 3 bases from V and 7 bases from J; junction bases left unmatched: 4. The CDR3 DNA reads TGTGCCAGCAGTTATCGGGACAGGTCTGAAAAACTGTTTTTT. It codes for CASSYRDRSEKLFF.

V gene TRBV7-2 combines with J gene TRBJ2-3, with D tentatively TRBD2 (6 bases). In germline, CDR1 is SGHTA, CDR2 FQGNSA. The CDR3 is 15 amino acids. V was clipped by 4 bases and J by 0 bases, with 11 bases between them. CDR3: CASSWSGQSTDTQYF. The CDR3 nucleotides read TGTGCCAGCAGCTGGAGCGGGCAAAGCACAGATACGCAGTATTTT. The whole variable domain, remainder taken from reference TRBV7-2 and TRBJ2-3, is GAGVSQSPSNKVTEKGKDVELRCDPISGHTALYWYRQSLGQGLEFLIYFQGNSAPDKSGLPSDRFSAERTGGSVSTLTIQRTQQEDSAVYLCASSWSGQSTDTQYFGPGTRLTVL.

The chain recombines TRBV27 with TRBJ2-5; 14 bases map to TRBD2. CDR1 and CDR2 from the germline V gene are MNHEY and SMNVEV (reference sequence). V dropped 8 bases and J dropped 1; count of bases not matched to a gene: 15. CDR3 size: 19 residues. The CDR3 spells CASASAPGLAGAPQETQYF. The CDR3 DNA sequence: TGTGCCAGCGCCTCGGCCCCGGGACTAGCGGGAGCTCCCCAAGAGACCCAGTACTTC.

V usage is TRBV19 and J usage is TRBJ1-1, with 7 positions matching TRBD1. CDR1 is LNHDA and CDR2 is SQIVND in the germline V gene (reference sequence). V shed 5 bases and J 7 bases; nucleotides not matched to a gene: 10. This CDR3 has 14 amino acids. The CDR3 nucleotides read TGTGCCAGTAGTTGGGACAGCACGACCAGTGAAGCTTTCTTT. Protein product: CASSWDSTTSEAFF. Based on the CDR3 plus reference TRBV19 and TRBJ1-1, the full variable domain is DGGITQSPKYLFRKEGQNVTLSCEQNLNHDAMYWYRQDPGQGLRLIYYSQIVNDFQKGDIAEGYSVSREKKESFPLTVTSAQKNPTAFYLCASSWDSTTSEAFFGQGTRLTVV.

The chain joins TRBV20-1 to TRBJ2-1; weak D call: TRBD2 (6 bases). CDR3 length: 14 amino acids. The V gene lost 3 bases and the J gene lost 0 bases, with 9 bases spanning the gap. CDR1 and CDR2 (germline): DFQATT, SNEGSKA (reference sequence). CDR3 DNA sequence: TGCAGTGCTAGTCGGGGGAGCTCCTACAATGAGCAGTTCTTC. Translating it yields CSASRGSSYNEQFF.

The rearrangement joins TRBV10-2 to TRBJ2-2; the D gene is possibly TRBD2 (6 bases). Germline V lookup: CDR1 WSHSY, CDR2 SAAADI. With 7 bases removed from V and 7 bases from J, the gap between germline ends came to 16 bases. The CDR3 loop spans 14 amino acids. The CDR3 loop reads CASIGTPTGGELFF. The CDR3 DNA reads TGCGCCAGCATTGGGACTCCCACGGGCGGGGAGCTGTTTTTT.

The chain employs TRBV2 and TRBJ2-2, with 10 nucleotides matching TRBD1. The CDR3 has 16 amino acids. Germline CDR1 SNHLY, CDR2 FYNNEI. V trimming: 1 base; J trimming: 6 bases; junction bases outside the gene matches: 5. The CDR3 region has the DNA TGTGCCAGCAGTGAAGTGAGGACAGGGGGGGCCGGGGAGCTGTTTTTT. This translates into CASSEVRTGGAGELFF.

This chain links TRBV27 with TRBJ1-3; 7 bases are shared with TRBD1. The length of the CDR3 is 15 residues. Germline CDR1 reads MNHEY; CDR2 reads SMNVEV (reference sequence). J was trimmed by 2 bases and V by 6 bases; bases with no gene match: 7. In DNA, the CDR3 is TGTGCCAGCAGCCTACAGGGGAACCCTGGAAACACCATATATTTT. This sequence encodes CASSLQGNPGNTIYF.

This chain's CDR3 is CASTPRGNTEAFF. DNA of the CDR3: TGTGCCAGCACCCCCAGGGGGAACACTGAAGCTTTCTTT. The rearrangement uses TRBV3-1 (or the pseudogene TRBV3-2) and TRBJ1-1, with TRBD1 as a possible D gene (6 bases). V was pared by 7 bases and J by 1 base, with 10 bases between. CDR1 is LGHDT, CDR2 YNNKEL, per germline (reference sequence). The CDR3 is 13 amino acids.

This chain joins TRBV29-1 and TRBJ1-2; TRBD1 agrees at 10 bases. CDR3 length: 14 residues. Losses at the gene ends were 3 bases for V and 7 bases for J; bases not matched to a gene: 8. CDR1 and CDR2 (germline): SQVTM, ANQGSEA. The CDR3 here is CSVEGGTGVFGYTF. In nucleotides, the CDR3 is TGCAGCGTTGAGGGCGGGACAGGGGTCTTTGGCTACACCTTC. Looking up the rest from reference TRBV29-1 and TRBJ1-2 gives the full variable domain: SAVISQKPSRDICQRGTSLTIQCQVDSQVTMMFWYRQQPGQSLTLIATANQGSEATYESGFVIDKFPISRPNLTFSTLTVSNMSPEDSSIYLCSVEGGTGVFGYTFGSGTRLTVV.

V is TRBV10-2 and J is TRBJ2-1; the match to TRBD2 covers 9 bases. Unmatched junction bases numbered 9, after V lost 4 bases and J lost 5 bases. The CDR3 extends over 16 amino acids. Germline V lookup: CDR1 WSHSY, CDR2 SAAADI. The CDR3 nucleotides read TGCGCCAGCAGTGCCAGACTAGCGGTTACGAACAATGAGCAGTTCTTC. Its translation: CASSARLAVTNNEQFF.

The chain carries TRBV19 and TRBJ1-5; TRBD1 agrees at 7 bases. Trimming at V came to 8 bases and at J to 3 bases, leaving 4 bases not matched to a gene. CDR1 and CDR2 from the germline V gene are LNHDA and SQIVND (reference sequence). This CDR3 is built from 13 residues. This chain's CDR3 is CASEDRPNQPQHF. The CDR3 DNA reads as TGTGCCAGTGAGGACAGGCCCAATCAGCCCCAGCATTTT.

The gene calls are TRBV7-6 and TRBJ2-7; 7 bases agree with TRBD2. CDR3 length equals 14 residues. Trimming removed 4 bases from V and 4 bases from J; junction bases left unmatched: 7. Looked up from germline, CDR1 is SGHVS and CDR2 is FNYEAQ. The CDR3 here is CASSSRAGVYEQYF. The CDR3 DNA reads TGTGCCAGCAGCTCAAGGGCGGGAGTGTACGAGCAGTACTTC. The complete variable domain, with remaining parts taken from reference TRBV7-6 and TRBJ2-7, reads GAGVSQSPRYKVTKRGQDVALRCDPISGHVSLYWYRQALGQGPEFLTYFNYEAQQDKSGLPNDRFSAERPEGSISTLTIQRTEQRDSAMYRCASSSRAGVYEQYFGPGTRLTVT.

This sequence joins TRBV3-1 (or the pseudogene TRBV3-2) and TRBJ1-4; TRBD1 is a possible D gene (6 bases). Trimming took off 1 base at V and 7 bases at J, with 10 bases between the two ends. The CDR3 spans 14 residues. The germline gives CDR1 LGHDT, CDR2 YNNKEL (reference sequence). The CDR3 protein is CASSQGRGLEKLFF. The CDR3 bases are TGTGCCAGCAGCCAAGGCAGGGGCCTTGAAAAACTGTTTTTT.

This clone appeared once. The chain employs TRBV9 and TRBJ1-2, with D possibly matching TRBD1 (5 bases). Germline V gene lookup returns CDR1 SGDLS and CDR2 YYNGEE. This CDR3 is 15 amino acids long. V was cut by 0 bases and J by 3 bases, with 12 bases left in between. The CDR3 sequence is CASSVGSQGDYGYTF. The CDR3 DNA sequence: TGTGCCAGCAGCGTAGGTTCGCAGGGTGACTATGGCTACACCTTC.

The CDR3 sequence: CASSDSGGGGSPPGYEQYF. CDR3 DNA sequence: TGTGCCAGCAGTGATTCAGGTGGAGGGGGCTCTCCTCCGGGCTACGAGCAGTACTTC. This sequence joins TRBV2 and TRBJ2-7; tentatively, D is TRBD1 (7 bases). CDR1 and CDR2 from the germline V gene are SNHLY and FYNNEI. With 3 bases removed from V and 3 bases from J, the gap between germline ends came to 27 bases. The CDR3 loop spans 19 amino acids.